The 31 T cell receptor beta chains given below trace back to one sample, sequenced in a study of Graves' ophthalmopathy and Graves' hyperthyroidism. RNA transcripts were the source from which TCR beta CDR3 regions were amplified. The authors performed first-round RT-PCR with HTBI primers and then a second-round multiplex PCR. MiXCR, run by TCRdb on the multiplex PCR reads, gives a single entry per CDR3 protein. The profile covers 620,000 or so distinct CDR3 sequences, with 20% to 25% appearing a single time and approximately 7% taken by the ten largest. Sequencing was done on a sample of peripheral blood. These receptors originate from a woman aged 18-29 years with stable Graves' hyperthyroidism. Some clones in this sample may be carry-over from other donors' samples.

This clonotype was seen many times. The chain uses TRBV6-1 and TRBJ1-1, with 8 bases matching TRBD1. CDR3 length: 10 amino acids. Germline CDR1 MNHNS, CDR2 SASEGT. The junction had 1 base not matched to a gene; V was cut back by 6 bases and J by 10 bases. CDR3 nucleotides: TGTGCCAGCAGCGACAGGGGAGCTTTCTTT. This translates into CASSDRGAFF.

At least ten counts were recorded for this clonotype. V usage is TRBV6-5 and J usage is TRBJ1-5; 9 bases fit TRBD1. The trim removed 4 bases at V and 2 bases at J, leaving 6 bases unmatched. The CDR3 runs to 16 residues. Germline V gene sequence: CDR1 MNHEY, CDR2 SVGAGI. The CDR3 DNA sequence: TGTGCCAGCAGTTCCGGGACAGGGTGGGGCAATCAGCCCCAGCATTTT. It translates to CASSSGTGWGNQPQHF.

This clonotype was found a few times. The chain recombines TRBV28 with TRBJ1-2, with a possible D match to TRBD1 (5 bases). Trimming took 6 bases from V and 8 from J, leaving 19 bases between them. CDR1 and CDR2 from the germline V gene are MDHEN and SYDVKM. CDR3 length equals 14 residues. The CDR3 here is CASRLGAERVGYTF. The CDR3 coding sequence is TGTGCCAGCAGACTAGGGGCGGAGAGGGTCGGCTACACCTTC.

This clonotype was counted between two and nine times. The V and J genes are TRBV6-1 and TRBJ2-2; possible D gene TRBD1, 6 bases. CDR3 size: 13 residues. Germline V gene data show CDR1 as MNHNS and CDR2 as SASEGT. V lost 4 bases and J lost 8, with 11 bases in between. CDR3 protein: CASSANRVGELFF. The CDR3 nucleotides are TGTGCCAGCAGTGCTAACAGGGTTGGGGAGCTGTTTTTT.

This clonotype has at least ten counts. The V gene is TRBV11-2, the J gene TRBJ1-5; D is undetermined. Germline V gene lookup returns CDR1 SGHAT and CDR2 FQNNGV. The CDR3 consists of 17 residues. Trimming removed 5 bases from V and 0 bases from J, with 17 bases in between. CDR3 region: CASSPSPGGYSNQPQHF. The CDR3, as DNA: TGTGCCAGCAGCCCCTCCCCGGGTGGATATAGCAATCAGCCCCAGCATTTT.

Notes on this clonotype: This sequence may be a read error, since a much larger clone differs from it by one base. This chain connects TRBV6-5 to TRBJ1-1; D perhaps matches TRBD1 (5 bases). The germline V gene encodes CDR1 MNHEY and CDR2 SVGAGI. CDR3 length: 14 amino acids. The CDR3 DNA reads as TGTGCCAGCAGTTATGAGGGGAGAGGCACTGAAGCTTGCTTT. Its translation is CASSYEGRGTEACF.

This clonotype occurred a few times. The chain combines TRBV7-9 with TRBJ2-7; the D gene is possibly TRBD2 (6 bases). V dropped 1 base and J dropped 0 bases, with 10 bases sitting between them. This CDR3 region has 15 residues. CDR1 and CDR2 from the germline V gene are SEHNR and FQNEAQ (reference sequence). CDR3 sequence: CASSLEGGNSYEQYF. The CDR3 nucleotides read TGTGCCAGCAGCTTAGAGGGCGGGAACTCCTACGAGCAGTACTTC.

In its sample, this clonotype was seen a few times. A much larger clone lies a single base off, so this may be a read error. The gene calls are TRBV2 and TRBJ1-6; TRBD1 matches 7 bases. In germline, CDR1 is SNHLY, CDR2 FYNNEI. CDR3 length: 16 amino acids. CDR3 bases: TGTGCCAGCAGTGAAGAGGCAGGGGGTGGCAATTCACACCTCCACTTT. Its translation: CASSEEAGGGNSHLHF.

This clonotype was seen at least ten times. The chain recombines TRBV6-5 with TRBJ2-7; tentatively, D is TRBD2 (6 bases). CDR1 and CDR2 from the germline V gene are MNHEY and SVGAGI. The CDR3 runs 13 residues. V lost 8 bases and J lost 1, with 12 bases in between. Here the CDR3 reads CASETAGSYEQYF. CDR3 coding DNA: TGTGCCAGCGAGACGGCGGGATCCTACGAGCAGTACTTC.

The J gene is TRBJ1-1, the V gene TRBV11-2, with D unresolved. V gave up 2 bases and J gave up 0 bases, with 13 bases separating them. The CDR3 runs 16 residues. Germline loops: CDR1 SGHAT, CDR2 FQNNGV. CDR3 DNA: TGTGCCAGCAGCTTATGGTCGAGCAGGTTGAACACTGAAGCTTTCTTT. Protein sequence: CASSLWSSRLNTEAFF.

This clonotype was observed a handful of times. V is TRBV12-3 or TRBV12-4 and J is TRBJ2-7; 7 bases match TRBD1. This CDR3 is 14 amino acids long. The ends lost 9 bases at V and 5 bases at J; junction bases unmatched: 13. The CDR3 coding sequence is TGTGCCAGACTAGGGGACAGAGGTGCCCACGAGCAGTACTTC. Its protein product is CARLGDRGAHEQYF.

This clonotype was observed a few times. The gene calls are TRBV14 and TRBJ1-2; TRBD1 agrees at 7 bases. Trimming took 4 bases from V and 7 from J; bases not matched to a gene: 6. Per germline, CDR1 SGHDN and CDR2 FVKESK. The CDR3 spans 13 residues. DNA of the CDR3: TGTGCCAGCAGCCGCGGGACAGTACCTGGCTACACCTTC. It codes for CASSRGTVPGYTF.

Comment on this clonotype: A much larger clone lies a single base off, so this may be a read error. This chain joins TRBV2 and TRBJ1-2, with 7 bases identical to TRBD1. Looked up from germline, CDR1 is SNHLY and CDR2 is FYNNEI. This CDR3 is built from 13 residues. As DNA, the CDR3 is TGTGCCAGCAGTGGACAGGGATTGGGCGGCTACAGCTTC. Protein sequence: CASSGQGLGGYSF.

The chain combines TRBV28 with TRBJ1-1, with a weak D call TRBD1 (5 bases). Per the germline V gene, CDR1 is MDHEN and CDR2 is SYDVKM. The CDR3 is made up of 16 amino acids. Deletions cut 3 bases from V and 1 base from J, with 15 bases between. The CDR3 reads CASSLDTALRNTEAFF. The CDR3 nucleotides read TGTGCCAGCAGTTTGGACACGGCGCTAAGGAACACTGAAGCTTTCTTT.

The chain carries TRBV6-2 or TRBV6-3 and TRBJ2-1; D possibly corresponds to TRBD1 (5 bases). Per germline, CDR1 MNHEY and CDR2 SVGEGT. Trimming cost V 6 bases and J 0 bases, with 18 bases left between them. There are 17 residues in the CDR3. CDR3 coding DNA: TGTGCCAGCAGACAAGGTGGTGGACACCCCTCCTACAATGAGCAGTTCTTC. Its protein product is CASRQGGGHPSYNEQFF.

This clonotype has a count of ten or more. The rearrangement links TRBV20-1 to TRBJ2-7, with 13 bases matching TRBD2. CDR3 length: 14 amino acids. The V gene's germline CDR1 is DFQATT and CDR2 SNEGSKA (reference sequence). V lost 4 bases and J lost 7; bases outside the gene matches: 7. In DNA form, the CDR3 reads TGCAGTGCTATAAGGACTAGCGGGAGAGATGAGCAGTACTTC. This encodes CSAIRTSGRDEQYF.

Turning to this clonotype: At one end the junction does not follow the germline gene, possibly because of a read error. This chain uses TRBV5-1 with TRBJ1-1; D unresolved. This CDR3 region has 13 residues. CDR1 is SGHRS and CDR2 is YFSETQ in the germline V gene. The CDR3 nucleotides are TGCGCCAGCAGCTTGGGACTAGCCGGGGAAGCTTGCTTT. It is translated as CASSLGLAGEACF.

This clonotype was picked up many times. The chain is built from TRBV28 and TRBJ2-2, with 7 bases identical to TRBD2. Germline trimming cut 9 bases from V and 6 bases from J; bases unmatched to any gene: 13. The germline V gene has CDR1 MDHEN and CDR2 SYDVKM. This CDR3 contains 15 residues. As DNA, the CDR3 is TGTGCCAGTTCGGGGGAGGGGCAGTGGTCCGGGGAGCTGTTTTTT. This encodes CASSGEGQWSGELFF.

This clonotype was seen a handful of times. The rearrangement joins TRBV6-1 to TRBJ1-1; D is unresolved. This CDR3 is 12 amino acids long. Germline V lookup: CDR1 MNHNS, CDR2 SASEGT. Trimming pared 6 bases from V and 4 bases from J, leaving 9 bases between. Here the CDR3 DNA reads TGTGCCAGCAGGGGGTATGTCACTGAAGCTTTCTTT. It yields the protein CASRGYVTEAFF.

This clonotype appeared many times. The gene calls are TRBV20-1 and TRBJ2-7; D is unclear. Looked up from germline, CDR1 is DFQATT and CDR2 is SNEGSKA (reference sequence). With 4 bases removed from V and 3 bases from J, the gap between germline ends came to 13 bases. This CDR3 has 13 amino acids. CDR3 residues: CSAKIQTNYEQYF. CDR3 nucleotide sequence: TGCAGTGCTAAGATACAGACAAACTACGAGCAGTACTTC.

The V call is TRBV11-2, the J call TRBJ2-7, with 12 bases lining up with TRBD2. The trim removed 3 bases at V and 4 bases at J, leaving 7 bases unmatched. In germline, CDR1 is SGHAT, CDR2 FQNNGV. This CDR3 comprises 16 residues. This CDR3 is CASSFRGGLAGYEQYF. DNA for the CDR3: TGTGCCAGCAGCTTTCGGGGCGGACTAGCGGGGTACGAGCAGTACTTC. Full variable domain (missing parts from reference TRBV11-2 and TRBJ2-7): EAGVAQSPRYKIIEKRQSVAFWCNPISGHATLYWYQQILGQGPKLLIQFQNNGVVDDSQLPKDRFSAERLKGVDSTLKIQPAKLEDSAVYLCASSFRGGLAGYEQYFGPGTRLTVT.

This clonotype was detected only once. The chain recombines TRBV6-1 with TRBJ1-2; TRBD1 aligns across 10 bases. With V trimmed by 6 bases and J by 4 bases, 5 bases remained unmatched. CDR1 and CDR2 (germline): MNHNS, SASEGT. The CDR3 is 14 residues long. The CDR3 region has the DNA TGTGCCAGCAGCCAACGACAGGGGGCCTATGGCTACACCTTC. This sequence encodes CASSQRQGAYGYTF.

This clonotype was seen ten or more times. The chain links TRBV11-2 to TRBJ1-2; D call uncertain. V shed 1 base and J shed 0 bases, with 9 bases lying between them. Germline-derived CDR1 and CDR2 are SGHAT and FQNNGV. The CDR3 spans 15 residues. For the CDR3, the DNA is TGTGCCAGCAGCTTAGTTCTGGGCTCTAACTATGGCTACACCTTC. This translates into CASSLVLGSNYGYTF.

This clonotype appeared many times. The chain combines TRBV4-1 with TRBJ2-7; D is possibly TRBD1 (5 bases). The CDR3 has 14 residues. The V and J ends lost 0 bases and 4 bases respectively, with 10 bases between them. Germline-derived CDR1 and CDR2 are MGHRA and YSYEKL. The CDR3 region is CASSQEWGGYEQYF. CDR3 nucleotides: TGCGCCAGCAGCCAAGAGTGGGGCGGATACGAGCAGTACTTC.

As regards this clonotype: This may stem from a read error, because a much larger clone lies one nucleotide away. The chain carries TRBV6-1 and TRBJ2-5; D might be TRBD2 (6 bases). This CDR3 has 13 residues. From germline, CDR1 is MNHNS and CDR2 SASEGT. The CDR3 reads CASSRDFLETRYF. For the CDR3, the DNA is TGTGCCAGCAGTCGGGACTTTTTAGAGACCCGGTACTTC.

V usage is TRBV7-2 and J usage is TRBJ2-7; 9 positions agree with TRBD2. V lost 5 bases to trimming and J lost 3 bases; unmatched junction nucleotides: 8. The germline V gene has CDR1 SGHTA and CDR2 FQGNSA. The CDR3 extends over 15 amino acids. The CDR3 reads CASSAGGAAYYEQYF. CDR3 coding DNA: TGTGCCAGCAGCGCGGGGGGGGCCGCGTACTACGAGCAGTACTTC.

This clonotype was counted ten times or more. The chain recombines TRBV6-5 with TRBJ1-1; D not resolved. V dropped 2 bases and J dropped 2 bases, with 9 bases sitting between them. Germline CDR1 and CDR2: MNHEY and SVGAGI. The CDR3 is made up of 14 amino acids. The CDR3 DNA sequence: TGTGCCAGCAGTTACGGGAGACCTAACACTGAAGCTTTCTTT. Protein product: CASSYGRPNTEAFF.

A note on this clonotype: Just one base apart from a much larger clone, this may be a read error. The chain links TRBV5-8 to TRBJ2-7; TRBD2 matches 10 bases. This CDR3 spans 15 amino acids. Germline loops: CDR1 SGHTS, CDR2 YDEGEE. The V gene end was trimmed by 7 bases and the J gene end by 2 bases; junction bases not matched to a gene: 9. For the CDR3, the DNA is TGTGCCAGCTCTTCCCCTAGCGGGAGTACCTACGAGCAGTACTTC. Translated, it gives CASSSPSGSTYEQYF.

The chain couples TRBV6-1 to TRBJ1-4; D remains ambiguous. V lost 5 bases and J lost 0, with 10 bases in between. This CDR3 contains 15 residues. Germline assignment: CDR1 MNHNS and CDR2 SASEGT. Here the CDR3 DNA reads TGTGCCAGCAGTCCCGCACCGGCAACTAATGAAAAACTGTTTTTT. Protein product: CASSPAPATNEKLFF.

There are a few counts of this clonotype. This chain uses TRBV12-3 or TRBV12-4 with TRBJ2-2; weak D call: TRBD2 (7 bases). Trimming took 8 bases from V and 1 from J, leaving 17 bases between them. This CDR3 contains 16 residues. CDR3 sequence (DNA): TGTGCCAGCGACGGGCGGCGGGGGCTGAACACCGGGGAGCTGTTTTTT. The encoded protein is CASDGRRGLNTGELFF.

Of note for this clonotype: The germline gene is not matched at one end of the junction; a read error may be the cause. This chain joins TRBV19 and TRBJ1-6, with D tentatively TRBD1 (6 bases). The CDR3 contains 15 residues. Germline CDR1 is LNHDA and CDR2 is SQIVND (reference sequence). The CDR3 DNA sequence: TGTGCCAGTACCGCCGAGAGGGGGAGGAATTCACCCCCCCACTTT. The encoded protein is CASTAERGRNSPPHF.